This passage covers 30 T cell receptor beta chains from one sample sequenced in a study of T cell responses to AZD1222 COVID-19 vaccine. Here immunoSEQ multiplex PCR was the method, and the copy in TCRdb shows in-frame clones only, minus some. Among 95,000 to 100,000 clones, about 88% were seen once, and the ten largest hold 11% to 15%. The sequencing here drew on peripheral blood, taken 28 days after the second AZD1222 dose. The receptors were gathered from an adult who received the AZD1222 COVID-19 vaccine.

This clone was seen a single time. The genes are TRBV5-4 and TRBJ2-2, with TRBD1 identical over 7 bases. The CDR3 has 16 amino acids. The germline V gene encodes CDR1 SGHNT and CDR2 YYREEE (reference sequence). V lost 6 bases, J lost 0 bases, and 8 bases stayed unmatched. CDR3: CASTPNRGANTGELFF. In DNA form, the CDR3 reads TGTGCCAGCACCCCAAACAGGGGCGCGAACACCGGGGAGCTGTTTTTT. Full variable domain (rest looked up from reference TRBV5-4 and TRBJ2-2): ETGVTQSPTHLIKTRGQQVTLRCSSQSGHNTVSWYQQALGQGPQFIFQYYREEENGRGNFPPRFSGLQFPNYSSELNVNALELDDSALYLCASTPNRGANTGELFFGEGSRLTVL.

This chain connects TRBV7-6 to TRBJ2-6, with D uncertain. Germline assignment: CDR1 SGHVS and CDR2 FNYEAQ. The germline V and J ends were trimmed by 1 base and 0 bases, with 13 bases remaining between them. The CDR3 runs 18 residues. The CDR3 DNA is TGTGCCAGCAGCTTAGAAGTATTAGCTTCCTCTGGGGCCAACGTCCTGACTTTC. Its protein is CASSLEVLASSGANVLTF.

This chain joins TRBV9 and TRBJ2-3; 11 bases align to TRBD2. Trimming cost V 0 bases and J 5 bases; bases outside gene matches: 8. CDR3 length: 17 residues. CDR1 and CDR2 from the germline V gene are SGDLS and YYNGEE. CDR3 in amino acids: CASSVDGSGGAGDTQYF. The DNA for the CDR3 is TGTGCCAGCAGCGTAGATGGTAGCGGGGGGGCGGGAGATACGCAGTATTTT.

This clone was counted only a few times. The chain uses TRBV5-6 and TRBJ1-5; no definite D call. V dropped 0 bases and J dropped 5 bases, with 6 bases sitting between them. The CDR3 is 13 residues long. Germline V gives CDR1 SGHDT, CDR2 YYEEEE. DNA for the CDR3: TGTGCCAGCAGCTTGGGCAGAGATCAGCCCCAGCATTTT. Translating gives CASSLGRDQPQHF.

The chain links TRBV6-2 or TRBV6-3 to TRBJ1-5; 7 nucleotides align to TRBD1. CDR1 is MNHEY, CDR2 SVGEGT, per germline. Trimming took 6 bases from V and 0 from J; bases not matched to a gene: 11. CDR3 length equals 17 residues. The DNA for the CDR3 is TGTGCCAGCAGACCTCCGGGACAGCGTTATAGCAATCAGCCCCAGCATTTT. It is translated as CASRPPGQRYSNQPQHF.

This clone came up once. This sequence joins TRBV28 and TRBJ2-3, with 12 bases matching TRBD2. V dropped 2 bases and J dropped 3; count of bases not matched to a gene: 3. Germline V gene sequence: CDR1 MDHEN, CDR2 SYDVKM. The CDR3 has 16 residues. The CDR3 spells CASSLGLAGITDTQYF. The CDR3 nucleotides are TGTGCCAGCAGTTTAGGACTAGCGGGGATTACAGATACGCAGTATTTT.

This CDR3 is CASSQRTGGYEQYF. The CDR3 DNA is TGCGCCAGCAGCCAGCGGACGGGTGGGTACGAGCAGTACTTC. The chain recombines TRBV5-1 with TRBJ2-7; D might be TRBD2 (5 bases). Trimming stripped 4 bases from V and 4 bases from J, with 15 bases between. This CDR3 spans 14 amino acids. Germline lookup yields CDR1 SGHRS and CDR2 YFSETQ.

This chain joins TRBV27 and TRBJ1-4, with 11 bases that match TRBD1. Losses at the gene ends were 4 bases for V and 8 bases for J; bases not matched to a gene: 6. This CDR3 region has 15 residues. The germline V gene encodes CDR1 MNHEY and CDR2 SMNVEV (reference sequence). CDR3 protein: CASSSWTGGREKLFF. The CDR3 DNA reads as TGTGCCAGCAGTTCCTGGACAGGGGGCCGGGAAAAACTGTTTTTT.

The chain carries TRBV27 and TRBJ1-2, with 7 bases lining up with TRBD1. Germline V gene lookup returns CDR1 MNHEY and CDR2 SMNVEV (reference sequence). With V trimmed by 4 bases and J by 5 bases, 10 bases remained unmatched. The length of the CDR3 is 15 residues. The CDR3 sequence: CASSYGTALGYGYTF. The CDR3 nucleotides read TGTGCCAGCAGTTACGGGACAGCTCTGGGGTATGGCTACACCTTC.

This clone was recorded only once. This chain links TRBV6-5 with TRBJ2-7; 8 bases are shared with TRBD1. The V gene's germline CDR1 is MNHEY and CDR2 SVGAGI. Trimming took 0 bases from V and 6 from J; bases not matched to a gene: 10. CDR3 length: 16 amino acids. The CDR3 here is CASSYSPPRQGFEQYF. In DNA form, the CDR3 reads TGTGCCAGCAGTTACTCACCCCCCCGACAGGGGTTCGAGCAGTACTTC.

The chain is built from TRBV3-1 (or the pseudogene TRBV3-2) and TRBJ2-3; 12 nucleotides line up with TRBD2. CDR3 size: 18 residues. V lost 1 base and J lost 4; bases outside the gene matches: 9. Germline-derived CDR1 and CDR2 are LGHDT and YNNKEL (reference sequence). The CDR3: CASSQVFIGLAGSDTQYF. The CDR3 region has the DNA TGTGCCAGCAGCCAAGTCTTCATAGGACTAGCGGGGTCAGATACGCAGTATTTT.

The V call is TRBV7-8, the J call TRBJ2-7; D gene unclear. Germline values: CDR1 SGHVS, CDR2 FQNEAQ. The ends were cut back, 5 bases at V and 2 bases at J, with 13 bases in the middle. This CDR3 spans 14 amino acids. The CDR3 DNA follows: TGTGCCAGCAGCCTTTATGCCACCGCCTACGAGCAGTACTTC. This translates into CASSLYATAYEQYF.

This chain uses TRBV11-3 with TRBJ1-1, with D hard to call. The V end lost 1 base, the J end lost 5 bases, and 14 bases lay between the germline ends. This CDR3 comprises 15 residues. Germline V gene lookup returns CDR1 SGHNT and CDR2 YENEEA. CDR3 DNA: TGTGCCAGCAGCTTAGGCCATGACCCGAGGACTGAAGCTTTCTTT. This sequence encodes CASSLGHDPRTEAFF.

The chain joins TRBV7-2 to TRBJ1-1; 7 nucleotides line up with TRBD1. The CDR3 spans 14 residues. The V gene's germline CDR1 is SGHTA and CDR2 FQGNSA. V shed 4 bases and J 7 bases; nucleotides not matched to a gene: 9. The CDR3 loop reads CASSYRQGRGEAFF. The DNA for the CDR3 is TGTGCCAGCAGCTACCGACAGGGTCGAGGTGAAGCTTTCTTT.

This chain uses TRBV3-1 (or the pseudogene TRBV3-2) with TRBJ2-1; the D gene is possibly TRBD1 (5 bases). Germline CDR1 and CDR2: LGHDT and YNNKEL (reference sequence). Between the trimmed V and J ends, which lost 0 bases and 2 bases, there was a span of 8 bases. The CDR3 contains 15 residues. The CDR3 DNA follows: TGTGCCAGCAGCCAAGATAGGGGTGCCTACAATGAGCAGTTCTTC. Translated, it gives CASSQDRGAYNEQFF.

The chain employs TRBV21-1 and TRBJ2-7; the tabulated D call, TRBD1, remains unverified against the DNA. TRBV21-1 is tagged as a pseudogene. This CDR3 contains 18 residues. The chain's CDR3 is CASSKLGEHRGSSYEQYF. Written as DNA, the CDR3 is TGTGCCAGCAGCAAATTGGGAGAACACAGGGGTTCCTCCTACGAGCAGTACTTC.

This chain connects TRBV9 to TRBJ2-3; the D is unclear. Trimming stripped 0 bases from V and 6 bases from J, with 17 bases between. The CDR3 runs to 16 residues. The V gene's germline CDR1 is SGDLS and CDR2 YYNGEE. The CDR3 here is CASSVASVGTSDTQYF. The CDR3 DNA is TGTGCCAGCAGCGTAGCTTCAGTCGGTACGAGCGATACGCAGTATTTT.

The chain links TRBV9 to TRBJ2-5; TRBD2 might be the D (5 bases). Germline V CDR1 and CDR2: SGDLS, YYNGEE. CDR3 length: 13 amino acids. V shed 0 bases and J shed 14 bases, with 17 bases lying between them. The CDR3 loop reads CASSVEAATGIYF. In nucleotides, the CDR3 is TGTGCCAGCAGCGTAGAGGCTGCCACGGGAATATACTTC.

CDR3 residues: CASSRWQGDTGELFF. As DNA, the CDR3 is TGCGCCAGCAGCCGTTGGCAGGGGGACACCGGGGAGCTGTTTTTT. The rearrangement links TRBV4-1 to TRBJ2-2; 7 bases are a match to TRBD1. V gave up 4 bases and J gave up 3 bases; unmatched junction bases: 5. The CDR3 sequence is 15 residues long. Germline V gene lookup returns CDR1 MGHRA and CDR2 YSYEKL.

In DNA, the CDR3 is TGTGCCAGCAGATCAAGTAGCGGAGGCACAGATACGCAGTATTTT. As protein: CASRSSSGGTDTQYF. The rearrangement joins TRBV11-2 to TRBJ2-3; D might be TRBD2 (6 bases). V was clipped by 6 bases and J by 1 base, with 14 bases between them. Looked up from germline, CDR1 is SGHAT and CDR2 is FQNNGV. The CDR3 is 15 amino acids.

This rearrangement joins TRBV28 to TRBJ1-2; 7 bases fit TRBD1. J lost 3 bases, V lost 4 bases, and 5 bases had no gene match. Germline V CDR1 and CDR2: MDHEN, SYDVKM. This CDR3 is 14 amino acids long. The CDR3 DNA is TGTGCCAGCAGTTCTGAGGGACAGCACTATGGCTACACCTTC. It translates to CASSSEGQHYGYTF.

The CDR3 loop reads CASSDPNDSGTHAGDEQFF. The DNA for the CDR3 is TGTGCCAGCAGTGACCCCAATGACTCCGGGACTCACGCAGGGGATGAGCAGTTCTTC. This rearrangement joins TRBV6-4 to TRBJ2-1; D is tentatively TRBD1 or TRBD2 (6 bases each). V shed 2 bases and J shed 8 bases, with 28 bases lying between them. Germline V gives CDR1 MRHNA, CDR2 SNTAGT. The length of the CDR3 is 19 residues.

The chain recombines TRBV9 with TRBJ2-3, with D possibly being TRBD1 or TRBD2 (6 bases each). This CDR3 spans 15 amino acids. CDR1 is SGDLS and CDR2 is YYNGEE in the germline V gene. The ends were cut back, 0 bases at V and 7 bases at J, with 15 bases in the middle. CDR3 region: CASSVGGATFHTQYF. CDR3 DNA: TGTGCCAGCAGCGTAGGGGGGGCGACTTTTCATACGCAGTATTTT.

This clone came up once. The genes are TRBV10-3 and TRBJ1-2, with D possibly TRBD1 on 5 matching bases. The V gene's germline CDR1 is ENHRY and CDR2 SYGVKD. This CDR3 has 12 residues. The V and J ends lost 4 bases and 5 bases respectively, with 8 bases between them. CDR3 nucleotide sequence: TGTGCCATCAGTGGGGACGGTTATGGCTACACCTTC. The encoded protein is CAISGDGYGYTF.

This chain uses TRBV5-4 with TRBJ2-5, with a possible D match to TRBD2 (5 bases). Trimming cost V 1 base and J 2 bases, with 12 bases left between them. Per germline, CDR1 SGHNT and CDR2 YYREEE (reference sequence). CDR3 size: 15 residues. The chain's CDR3 is CASSLILSGQETQYF. Written as DNA, the CDR3 is TGTGCCAGCAGCTTGATTTTATCGGGACAAGAGACCCAGTACTTC.

The chain has TRBV7-9 and TRBJ2-7, with 11 positions matching TRBD1. The CDR3 is 16 residues long. In germline, CDR1 is SEHNR, CDR2 FQNEAQ (reference sequence). V was clipped by 6 bases and J by 2 bases; unmatched bases: 9. CDR3 region: CASSGGEGQGAYEQYF. DNA for the CDR3: TGTGCCAGCAGTGGAGGAGAGGGACAGGGGGCCTACGAGCAGTACTTC.

This rearrangement joins TRBV6-1 to TRBJ1-1; a weak D match, TRBD1 (5 bases). CDR1 and CDR2 (germline): MNHNS, SASEGT. The V end lost 5 bases, the J end lost 7 bases, and 11 bases lay between the germline ends. This CDR3 spans 12 amino acids. CDR3 residues: CASSWDVDEAFF. The CDR3 DNA reads as TGTGCCAGCAGTTGGGACGTGGATGAAGCTTTCTTT.

This CDR3 reads CAIRPLGGGTDTQYF. DNA of the CDR3: TGTGCCATCAGGCCACTAGGGGGTGGTACAGATACGCAGTATTTT. This rearrangement joins TRBV10-3 to TRBJ2-3; possible D gene TRBD1, 6 bases. This CDR3 has 15 amino acids. Between the trimmed V and J ends, which lost 6 bases and 3 bases, there was a span of 16 bases. CDR1 and CDR2 from the germline V gene are ENHRY and SYGVKD.

The J gene is TRBJ1-5, the V gene TRBV7-9; 10 bases are a match to TRBD1. V shed 4 bases, J shed 6 bases, and the junction held 3 bases outside the gene matches. CDR3 length equals 14 residues. CDR1 is SEHNR, CDR2 FQNEAQ, per germline (reference sequence). The CDR3 coding sequence is TGTGCCAGCAGCTCGGGGACAGGGGTTCAGCCCCAGCATTTT. As protein: CASSSGTGVQPQHF.

The genes are TRBV5-1 and TRBJ2-3; D might be TRBD1 (6 bases). V was pared by 0 bases and J by 6 bases, with 14 bases between. Germline V gene sequence: CDR1 SGHRS, CDR2 YFSETQ. This CDR3 region has 15 residues. In DNA, the CDR3 is TGCGCCAGCAGCTTGGGTGGGGGCATGGCGGATACGCAGTATTTT. As protein: CASSLGGGMADTQYF.